A single sample is the source of the 25 T cell receptor beta chains below, sequenced in a study of blood T cell repertoires in COVID-19. Libraries were prepared by immunoSEQ multiplex PCR; TCRdb keeps only in-frame clonotypes and omits some of them. The sample holds 400,000 to 450,000 clones, more than 80% seen once. Input material: peripheral blood. Receptors were obtained from a woman aged 25 to 39 with active or convalescent COVID-19.

The chain joins TRBV5-1 to TRBJ2-1; TRBD2 agrees at 11 bases. Germline V CDR1 and CDR2: SGHRS, YFSETQ. This CDR3 comprises 16 residues. V trimming: 2 bases; J trimming: 3 bases; junction bases outside the gene matches: 4. CDR3 nucleotides: TGCGCCAGCAGCTTTAGCGGGGGGGCGAACTACAATGAGCAGTTCTTC. Encoded protein: CASSFSGGANYNEQFF.

The rearrangement uses TRBV11-3 and TRBJ2-7; D might be TRBD1 (5 bases). Trimming pared 3 bases from V and 3 bases from J, leaving 9 bases between. CDR1 SGHNT and CDR2 YENEEA come from the germline V gene. The CDR3 covers 13 residues. CDR3 in DNA: TGTGCCAGCAGCTTCGGCAGGGACTACGAGCAGTACTTC. Its translation: CASSFGRDYEQYF. Full variable domain (missing parts from reference TRBV11-3 and TRBJ2-7): EAGVVQSPRYKIIEKKQPVAFWCNPISGHNTLYWYLQNLGQGPELLIRYENEEAVDDSQLPKDRFSAERLKGVDSTLKIQPAELGDSAVYLCASSFGRDYEQYFGPGTRLTVT.

The chain has TRBV10-2 and TRBJ1-5, with a tentative D call TRBD1 (6 bases). Trimming took 5 bases from V and 6 from J, leaving 20 bases between them. Germline values: CDR1 WSHSY, CDR2 SAAADI. The CDR3 is 16 amino acids. CDR3 amino acids: CASSSLDGGAFQPQHF. CDR3 DNA sequence: TGCGCCAGCAGTAGCCTTGACGGGGGGGCGTTTCAGCCCCAGCATTTT.

This chain links TRBV19 with TRBJ1-5; 9 bases match TRBD1. CDR3 length: 15 amino acids. Germline values: CDR1 LNHDA, CDR2 SQIVND (reference sequence). J was trimmed by 5 bases and V by 4 bases; bases with no gene match: 6. The CDR3 nucleotides are TGTGCCAGTAGTACAGGACAGGGGAACGATCAGCCCCAGCATTTT. Translating gives CASSTGQGNDQPQHF.

V usage is TRBV6-5 and J usage is TRBJ1-1; no clear D. This CDR3 region has 12 residues. Germline V gene lookup returns CDR1 MNHEY and CDR2 SVGAGI. Trimming stripped 8 bases from V and 5 bases from J, with 12 bases between. CDR3 nucleotide sequence: TGTGCCAGCGGCTTAGGCGGGACTGAAGCTTTCTTT. As protein: CASGLGGTEAFF.

The gene calls are TRBV6-4 and TRBJ2-1; D not resolved. This CDR3 spans 13 amino acids. V lost 4 bases, J lost 2 bases, and 6 bases lay in between. Germline CDR1 MRHNA, CDR2 SNTAGT. The CDR3 sequence: CASSVETYNEQFF. As DNA, the CDR3 is TGTGCCAGCAGTGTTGAGACCTACAATGAGCAGTTCTTC.

V and J are TRBV11-2 and TRBJ2-3; 11 bases map to TRBD2. V lost 1 base and J lost 0; bases outside the gene matches: 9. The germline gives CDR1 SGHAT, CDR2 FQNNGV. The CDR3 is made up of 19 amino acids. The DNA for the CDR3 is TGTGCCAGCAGCTTAGGTCTAGCGGGGGGCCTTCCTAGCACAGATACGCAGTATTTT. Encoded protein: CASSLGLAGGLPSTDTQYF.

The chain couples TRBV15 to TRBJ1-1, with unresolved D. The CDR3 runs to 14 residues. Germline V gene data show CDR1 as LNHNV and CDR2 as YYDKDF (reference sequence). V was shortened by 1 base and J by 1 base, with 7 bases between the two germline ends. The CDR3 loop is CATSRAGKNTEAFF. The CDR3 DNA sequence: TGTGCCACCAGCAGAGCGGGGAAGAACACTGAAGCTTTCTTT. Complete variable domain (other parts from reference TRBV15 and TRBJ1-1): DAMVIQNPRYQVTQFGKPVTLSCSQTLNHNVMYWYQQKSSQAPKLLFHYYDKDFNNEADTPDNFQSRRPNTSFCFLDIRSPGLGDTAMYLCATSRAGKNTEAFFGQGTRLTVV.

This clone has only one observation. The chain recombines TRBV6-5 with TRBJ2-5; 9 bases agree with TRBD2. Trimming at V came to 8 bases and at J to 5 bases, leaving 6 bases not matched to a gene. Germline-derived CDR1 and CDR2 are MNHEY and SVGAGI. The CDR3 consists of 13 residues. The CDR3 loop reads CASAGGPVETQYF. DNA for the CDR3: TGTGCCAGCGCGGGGGGGCCGGTGGAGACCCAGTACTTC.

This chain connects TRBV5-1 to TRBJ2-5, with D possibly being TRBD2 (6 bases). CDR3 size: 16 residues. V was cut by 0 bases and J by 9 bases, with 21 bases left in between. Germline V gene data show CDR1 as SGHRS and CDR2 as YFSETQ. CDR3 bases: TGCGCCAGCAGCTTGGCCGAGCGGGTCCCACCGGGGGCCCAGTACTTC. This codes for CASSLAERVPPGAQYF. Variable domain in full (rest from reference TRBV5-1 and TRBJ2-5): KAGVTQTPRYLIKTRGQQVTLSCSPISGHRSVSWYQQTPGQGLQFLFEYFSETQRNKGNFPGRFSGRQFSNSRSEMNVSTLELGDSALYLCASSLAERVPPGAQYFGPGTRLLVL.

Only a few counts were recorded for this clone. The rearrangement joins TRBV15 to TRBJ1-1, with D possibly TRBD1 on 6 matching bases. The CDR3 totals 13 residues. V was trimmed by 3 bases and J by 5 bases, leaving 10 bases between them. Germline V gene data show CDR1 as LNHNV and CDR2 as YYDKDF (reference sequence). The CDR3 sequence: CATSSDRRTEAFF. The DNA for the CDR3 is TGTGCCACCAGCAGCGACAGGCGGACTGAAGCTTTCTTT.

In DNA, the CDR3 is TGCAGCGTAATCGCCCGGGGTGGGAATGAGCAGTTCTTC. It translates to CSVIARGGNEQFF. V and J are TRBV29-1 and TRBJ2-1, with D possibly matching TRBD2 (5 bases). V gave up 6 bases and J gave up 7 bases, with 16 bases separating them. The CDR3 spans 13 residues. Germline CDR1 reads SQVTM; CDR2 reads ANQGSEA.

This chain connects TRBV9 to TRBJ2-5; 8 bases fit TRBD1. V dropped 3 bases and J dropped 5; count of bases not matched to a gene: 9. From germline, CDR1 is SGDLS and CDR2 YYNGEE. There are 15 residues in the CDR3. CDR3 sequence: CASSGAGTGFETQYF. The CDR3 bases are TGTGCCAGCAGCGGAGCCGGGACAGGATTCGAGACCCAGTACTTC. Supplemented by reference TRBV9 and TRBJ2-5, the full variable domain reads DSGVTQTPKHLITATGQRVTLRCSPRSGDLSVYWYQQSLDQGLQFLIQYYNGEERAKGNILERFSAQQFPDLHSELNLSSLELGDSALYFCASSGAGTGFETQYFGPGTRLLVL.

This clone was detected a few times. The chain combines TRBV5-1 with TRBJ2-5; 9 bases match TRBD1. CDR1 SGHRS and CDR2 YFSETQ come from the germline V gene. The CDR3 has 15 amino acids. V lost 3 bases, J lost 5 bases, and 8 bases stayed unmatched. The DNA for the CDR3 is TGCGCCAGCAGCTCCGGGACAGGGTTATTGGAGACCCAGTACTTC. Translated: CASSSGTGLLETQYF.

The chain carries TRBV19 and TRBJ2-7; 9 nucleotides line up with TRBD2. The germline V gene has CDR1 LNHDA and CDR2 SQIVND (reference sequence). With 5 bases clipped from V and 1 base from J, the junction kept 9 bases outside the gene matches. The CDR3 contains 16 residues. The CDR3 region is CASSPRGAGGSYEQYF. In DNA form, the CDR3 reads TGTGCCAGTAGTCCGCGGGGAGCGGGGGGTTCCTACGAGCAGTACTTC.

V and J are TRBV7-2 and TRBJ1-5, with D uncertain. The CDR3 consists of 14 residues. Germline values: CDR1 SGHTA, CDR2 FQGNSA. V lost 4 bases and J 0 bases, leaving 7 bases between the germline ends. The CDR3 is CASSSTDSNQPQHF. The DNA of the CDR3 is TGTGCCAGCAGCTCTACAGATAGCAATCAGCCCCAGCATTTT.

V gene TRBV6-2 or TRBV6-3 combines with J gene TRBJ2-7; D possibly corresponds to TRBD1 (5 bases). This CDR3 has 14 amino acids. Germline values: CDR1 MNHEY, CDR2 SVGEGT. Trimming took off 2 bases at V and 4 bases at J, with 12 bases between the two ends. The CDR3 loop is CASSYEQEDYEQYF. CDR3 nucleotide sequence: TGTGCCAGCAGTTACGAACAGGAAGATTACGAGCAGTACTTC.

This chain joins TRBV11-2 and TRBJ1-2; no clear D. This CDR3 is built from 15 residues. V lost 5 bases and J 3 bases, leaving 16 bases between the germline ends. CDR1 and CDR2 from the germline V gene are SGHAT and FQNNGV. The CDR3 spells CASSPLRGRDYGYTF. The CDR3 DNA follows: TGTGCCAGCAGCCCCCTCCGGGGAAGGGACTATGGCTACACCTTC.

This clone was seen once. The genes are TRBV7-9 and TRBJ2-5, with 8 bases fitting TRBD2. V shed 5 bases and J 5 bases; nucleotides not matched to a gene: 13. Germline V CDR1 and CDR2: SEHNR, FQNEAQ (reference sequence). There are 16 residues in the CDR3. The CDR3 sequence is CASSRTSGGGGETQYF. In nucleotides, the CDR3 is TGTGCCAGCAGCCGTACGTCCGGGGGGGGCGGTGAGACCCAGTACTTC.

This clone appeared once. This chain joins TRBV5-6 and TRBJ2-2; the match to TRBD2 covers 11 bases. Germline V gives CDR1 SGHDT, CDR2 YYEEEE. The CDR3 loop spans 16 amino acids. Trimming removed 4 bases from V and 2 bases from J; junction bases left unmatched: 4. The CDR3 region has the DNA TGTGCCAGCAGCCGTAGCGGGAGGGCCAACACCGGGGAGCTGTTTTTT. Its translation: CASSRSGRANTGELFF.

The DNA for the CDR3 is TGTGCCAGCTCGCCCGAGACAGATACGCAGTATTTT. It translates to CASSPETDTQYF. The chain is built from TRBV18 and TRBJ2-3, with D unclear. Germline V gives CDR1 KGHSH, CDR2 LQKENI. This CDR3 has 12 residues. Deletions cut 6 bases from V and 3 bases from J, with 7 bases between.

The chain couples TRBV5-1 to TRBJ1-2; D remains unclear. The CDR3 totals 14 residues. Germline V gene sequence: CDR1 SGHRS, CDR2 YFSETQ. Trimming cost V 0 bases and J 2 bases, with 8 bases left between them. CDR3 sequence (DNA): TGCGCCAGCAGCTTGGATGGCGGGAACTATGGCTACACCTTC. This sequence encodes CASSLDGGNYGYTF. The variable domain in full, completed from reference TRBV5-1 and TRBJ1-2, reads KAGVTQTPRYLIKTRGQQVTLSCSPISGHRSVSWYQQTPGQGLQFLFEYFSETQRNKGNFPGRFSGRQFSNSRSEMNVSTLELGDSALYLCASSLDGGNYGYTFGSGTRLTVV.

This clone was counted between two and nine times. J is TRBJ1-2 and V is TRBV7-9; 7 bases fit TRBD1. This CDR3 contains 15 residues. Germline lookup yields CDR1 SEHNR and CDR2 FQNEAQ (reference sequence). V trimming: 2 bases; J trimming: 6 bases; junction bases outside the gene matches: 9. Written as DNA, the CDR3 is TGTGCCAGCAGCTTATGGTGCAGGGGGGATGATGGCTACACCTTC. Translating it yields CASSLWCRGDDGYTF.

The CDR3 is CASSPSLNTEAFF. CDR3 sequence (DNA): TGCGCCAGCAGTCCATCCCTGAACACTGAAGCTTTCTTT. This chain joins TRBV10-1 and TRBJ1-1; unclear D gene. This CDR3 is built from 13 residues. The V gene's germline CDR1 is WNHNN and CDR2 SYGVQD (reference sequence). V shed 5 bases and J shed 0 bases, with 7 bases lying between them.

In its sample, this clone was seen once. The chain employs TRBV29-1 and TRBJ1-5; D possibly corresponds to TRBD1 (6 bases). Germline V CDR1 and CDR2: SQVTM, ANQGSEA. The CDR3 runs 13 residues. Trimming took 3 bases from V and 4 from J, leaving 10 bases between them. CDR3 amino acids: CSVEGAENQPQHF. The CDR3 region has the DNA TGCAGCGTTGAGGGGGCGGAAAATCAGCCCCAGCATTTT. The complete variable domain, with remaining parts taken from reference TRBV29-1 and TRBJ1-5, reads SAVISQKPSRDICQRGTSLTIQCQVDSQVTMMFWYRQQPGQSLTLIATANQGSEATYESGFVIDKFPISRPNLTFSTLTVSNMSPEDSSIYLCSVEGAENQPQHFGDGTRLSIL.